Listed here are 8 T cell receptor beta chains from one sample, sequenced in a study of cytomegalovirus exposure and HLA in healthy donors. The PCR had 60 Vbeta and 13 Jbeta primers. Using immunoSEQ multiplex PCR, the repertoire was profiled, and TCRdb retains in-frame clones only, with some absent. The table records 70,000 to 80,000 clones, roughly four fifths of them present only once. The specimen was PBMCs. These receptor sequences come from a man younger than 35 in good health and CMV-seronegative.

This clone has a single count. V usage is TRBV6-1 and J usage is TRBJ1-3; the D is unclear. V shed 2 bases and J shed 4 bases, with 9 bases lying between them. The CDR3 is 14 residues long. CDR1 MNHNS and CDR2 SASEGT come from the germline V gene. The CDR3 DNA follows: TGTGCCAGCAGTGAATACAGCTCCGGAAACACCATATATTTT. Encoded protein: CASSEYSSGNTIYF.

Written as DNA, the CDR3 is TGTGCCAGCAGCGTCGACGGGACAGGGATCAATCAGCCCCAGCATTTT. Translating it yields CASSVDGTGINQPQHF. The rearrangement links TRBV9 to TRBJ1-5; TRBD1 aligns across 9 bases. The CDR3 length is 16 residues. J was trimmed by 3 bases and V by 2 bases; bases with no gene match: 6. The germline CDR1 and CDR2 sequences are SGDLS and YYNGEE.

The chain has TRBV6-5 and TRBJ2-2; 8 positions match TRBD1. The CDR3 is 16 amino acids. V shed 2 bases and J 5 bases; nucleotides not matched to a gene: 7. Looked up from germline, CDR1 is MNHEY and CDR2 is SVGAGI. CDR3 in DNA: TGTGCCAGCAGTTACGGGACAGGTGAAGGGACCGGGGAGCTGTTTTTT. Residues: CASSYGTGEGTGELFF.

The chain is built from TRBV13 and TRBJ2-2; 10 bases map to TRBD2. The CDR3 covers 17 residues. Per germline, CDR1 PRHDT and CDR2 FYEKMQ (reference sequence). The junction had 10 bases not matched to a gene; V was cut back by 5 bases and J by 4 bases. CDR3 in DNA: TGTGCCAGCAGCCAATCCTTTAGCGGGAGGCGCACCGGGGAGCTGTTTTTT. As protein: CASSQSFSGRRTGELFF. Full variable domain (missing parts from reference TRBV13 and TRBJ2-2): AAGVIQSPRHLIKEKRETATLKCYPIPRHDTVYWYQQGPGQDPQFLISFYEKMQSDKGSIPDRFSAQQFSDYHSELNMSSLELGDSALYFCASSQSFSGRRTGELFFGEGSRLTVL.

The rearrangement joins TRBV6-5 to TRBJ2-2, with 9 nucleotides matching TRBD2. CDR1 and CDR2 (germline): MNHEY, SVGAGI. V lost 2 bases and J lost 8; bases outside the gene matches: 6. This CDR3 comprises 15 residues. The CDR3 reads CASSYRGTSQGELFF. CDR3 coding DNA: TGTGCCAGCAGTTACCGAGGGACTAGCCAAGGGGAGCTGTTTTTT.

The rearrangement joins TRBV14 to TRBJ1-2; no definite D call. Germline V gene sequence: CDR1 SGHDN, CDR2 FVKESK. The CDR3 is made up of 15 amino acids. Between the trimmed V and J ends, which lost 4 bases and 4 bases, there was a span of 16 bases. The CDR3 sequence is CASSLSGSGTYGYTF. In nucleotides, the CDR3 is TGTGCCAGCAGCCTCAGCGGTTCGGGAACCTATGGCTACACCTTC. The full variable domain, with the rest looked up from reference TRBV14 and TRBJ1-2, is EAGVTQFPSHSVIEKGQTVTLRCDPISGHDNLYWYRRVMGKEIKFLLHFVKESKQDESGMPNNRFLAERTGGTYSTLKVQPAELEDSGVYFCASSLSGSGTYGYTFGSGTRLTVV.

This clone showed up just a few times. This chain uses TRBV6-1 with TRBJ2-3, with D maybe TRBD1 (5 bases). This CDR3 region has 14 residues. Trimming took off 0 bases at V and 3 bases at J, with 7 bases between the two ends. Per the germline V gene, CDR1 is MNHNS and CDR2 is SASEGT. CDR3 sequence reads: CASSEAGATDTQYF. The CDR3 DNA reads as TGTGCCAGCAGTGAAGCAGGGGCTACAGATACGCAGTATTTT.

V gene TRBV25-1 combines with J gene TRBJ1-1; D gene ambiguous. Trimming cost V 2 bases and J 3 bases, with 4 bases left between them. This CDR3 comprises 12 residues. The germline V gene has CDR1 MGHDK and CDR2 SYGVNS. The CDR3 protein is CASSETYTEAFF. CDR3 in DNA: TGTGCCAGCAGTGAAACATACACTGAAGCTTTCTTT. The complete variable domain, with remaining parts taken from reference TRBV25-1 and TRBJ1-1, reads EADIYQTPRYLVIGTGKKITLECSQTMGHDKMYWYQQDPGMELHLIHYSYGVNSTEKGDLSSESTVSRIRTEHFPLTLESARPSHTSQYLCASSETYTEAFFGQGTRLTVV.